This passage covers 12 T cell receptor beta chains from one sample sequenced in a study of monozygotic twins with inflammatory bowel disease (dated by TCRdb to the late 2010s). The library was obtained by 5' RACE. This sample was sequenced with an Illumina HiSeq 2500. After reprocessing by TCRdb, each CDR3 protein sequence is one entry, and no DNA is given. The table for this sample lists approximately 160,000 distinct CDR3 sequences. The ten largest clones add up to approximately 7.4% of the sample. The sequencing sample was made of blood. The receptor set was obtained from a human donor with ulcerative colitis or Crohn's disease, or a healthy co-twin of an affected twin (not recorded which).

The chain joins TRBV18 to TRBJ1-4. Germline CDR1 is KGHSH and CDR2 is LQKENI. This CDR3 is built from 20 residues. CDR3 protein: CASSPLSPRFGKRANEKLFF.

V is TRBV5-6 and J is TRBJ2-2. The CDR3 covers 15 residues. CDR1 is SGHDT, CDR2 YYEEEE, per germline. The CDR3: CASSLEGRDTGELFF.

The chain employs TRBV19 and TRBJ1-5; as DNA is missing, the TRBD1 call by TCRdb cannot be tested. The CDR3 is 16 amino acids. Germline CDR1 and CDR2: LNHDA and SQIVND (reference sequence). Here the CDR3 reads CASSTPNRGSNQPQHF.

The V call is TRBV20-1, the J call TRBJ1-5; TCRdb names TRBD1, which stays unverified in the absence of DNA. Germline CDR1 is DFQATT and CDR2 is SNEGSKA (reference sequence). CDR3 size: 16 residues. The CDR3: CSARATGTDWSQPQHF.

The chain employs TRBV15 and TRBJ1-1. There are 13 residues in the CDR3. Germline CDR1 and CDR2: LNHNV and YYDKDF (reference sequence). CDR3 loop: CATSNPTKGLAFF.

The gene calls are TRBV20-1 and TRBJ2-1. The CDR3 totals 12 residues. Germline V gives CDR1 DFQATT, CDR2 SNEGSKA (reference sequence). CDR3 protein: CSATMAGDEQFF.

The CDR3 region is CASSLRGDRTGGYTF. J is TRBJ1-2 and V is TRBV5-1; absent DNA, TCRdb's TRBD1 call cannot be checked. This CDR3 has 15 residues. Per the germline V gene, CDR1 is SGHRS and CDR2 is YFSETQ. Combining the CDR3 with reference TRBV5-1 and TRBJ1-2 gives the whole variable domain KAGVTQTPRYLIKTRGQQVTLSCSPISGHRSVSWYQQTPGQGLQFLFEYFSETQRNKGNFPGRFSGRQFSNSRSEMNVSTLELGDSALYLCASSLRGDRTGGYTFGSGTRLTVV.

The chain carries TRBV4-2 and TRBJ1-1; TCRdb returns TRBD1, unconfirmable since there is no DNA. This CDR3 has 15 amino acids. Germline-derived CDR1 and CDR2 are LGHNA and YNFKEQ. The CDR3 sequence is CASSQGSQGVPEAFF.

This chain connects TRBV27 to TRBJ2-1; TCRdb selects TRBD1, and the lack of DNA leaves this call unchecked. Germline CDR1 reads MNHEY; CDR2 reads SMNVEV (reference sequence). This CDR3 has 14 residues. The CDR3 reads CASSLFGGRNEQFF.

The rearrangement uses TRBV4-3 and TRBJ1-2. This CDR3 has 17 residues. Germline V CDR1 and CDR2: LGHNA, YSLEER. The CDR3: CASSQDRNLLPSYGYTF.

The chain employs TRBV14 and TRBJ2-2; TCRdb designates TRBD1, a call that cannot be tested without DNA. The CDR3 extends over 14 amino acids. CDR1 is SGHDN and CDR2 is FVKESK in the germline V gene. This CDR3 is CASSLTGSAGELFF. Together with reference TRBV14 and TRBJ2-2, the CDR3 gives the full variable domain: EAGVTQFPSHSVIEKGQTVTLRCDPISGHDNLYWYRRVMGKEIKFLLHFVKESKQDESGMPNNRFLAERTGGTYSTLKVQPAELEDSGVYFCASSLTGSAGELFFGEGSRLTVL.

The CDR3 sequence: CASSNPGNSYEQYF. The chain is built from TRBV25-1 and TRBJ2-7. Germline V lookup: CDR1 MGHDK, CDR2 SYGVNS. This CDR3 contains 14 residues.